Described below is a single T cell receptor beta chain sequence and its context. Its antigen remains unidentified. Nothing much larger sits one base from this clone, and base qualities are not available. The CDR3 contains 17 residues, cysteine and phenylalanine counted. Kept here is only the CDR3 DNA, which spans 51 bases and is read in frame from base 1. V has 1 base trimmed and J has 3 bases trimmed; junction bases matching no gene number 8. As encoded in the germline V gene (reference sequence), CDR1 is LNHNV while CDR2 is YYDKDF. The data are from a study of CD4+ T cells in melanoma (dated 2022 in TCRdb). Study-level background: The study examined neoantigen-specific CD4+ T cells in human melanoma.

Patients with melanoma were used as donors. What the research found in general, with its limitations: Neoantigen-specific CD4+ T cells in melanoma were reported to have a range of differentiation states. Neoantigen-specific CD4+ T cells were reported to be correlated with the function of CD8+ T cells, macrophages and B cells.

Receptor libraries were prepared by the immunoSEQ multiplex PCR assay. Drawn from immuneACCESS, this table holds only the in-frame rearrangements with V and J called that TCRdb kept. Clones are partly lost; checked studies trace under half to an unresolved V gene and leave the rest unexplained. The sample table contains tens of thousands of clones; only one count was recorded for roughly three quarters of them. The leading ten clones occupy under 5.5% of the sample. This receptor was obtained from a human donor with melanoma. The sample was tumor tissue. The receptor chain draws on TRBV15 and TRBJ2-3, with 9 middle bases fitting TRBD1. The CDR3 here reads CATSRGWTGAGTDTQYF. The DNA sequence is as follows: TGTGCCACCAGCAGAGGTTGGACAGGGGCCGGAACAGATACGCAGTATTTT.